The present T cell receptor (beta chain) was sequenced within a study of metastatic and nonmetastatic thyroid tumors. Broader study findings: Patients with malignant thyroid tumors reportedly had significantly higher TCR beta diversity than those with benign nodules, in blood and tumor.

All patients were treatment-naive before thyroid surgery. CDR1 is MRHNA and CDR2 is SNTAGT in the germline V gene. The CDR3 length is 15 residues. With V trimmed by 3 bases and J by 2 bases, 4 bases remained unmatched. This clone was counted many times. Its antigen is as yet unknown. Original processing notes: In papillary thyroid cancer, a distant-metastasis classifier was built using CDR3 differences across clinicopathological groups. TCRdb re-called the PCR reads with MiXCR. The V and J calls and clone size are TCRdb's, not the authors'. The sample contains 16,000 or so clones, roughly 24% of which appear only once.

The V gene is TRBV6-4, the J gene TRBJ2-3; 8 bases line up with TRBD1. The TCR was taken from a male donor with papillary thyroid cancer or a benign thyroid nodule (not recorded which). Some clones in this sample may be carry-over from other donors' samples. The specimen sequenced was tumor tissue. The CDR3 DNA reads TGTGCCAGCAGTGATGGGACAGGTTCCACAGATACGCAGTATTTT. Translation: CASSDGTGSTDTQYF.